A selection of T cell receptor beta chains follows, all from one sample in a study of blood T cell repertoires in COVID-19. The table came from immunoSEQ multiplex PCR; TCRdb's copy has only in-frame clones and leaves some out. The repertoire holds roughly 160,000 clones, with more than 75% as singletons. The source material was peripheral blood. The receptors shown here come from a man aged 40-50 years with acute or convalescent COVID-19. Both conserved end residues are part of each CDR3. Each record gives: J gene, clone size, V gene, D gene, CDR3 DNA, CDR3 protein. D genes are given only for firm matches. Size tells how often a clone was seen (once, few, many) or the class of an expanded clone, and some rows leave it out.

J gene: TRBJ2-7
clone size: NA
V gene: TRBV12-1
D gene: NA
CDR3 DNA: TGTGCCAGCAGCCGTGGGACAGGGAATACCTACGAGCAGTACTTC
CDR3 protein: CASSRGTGNTYEQYF

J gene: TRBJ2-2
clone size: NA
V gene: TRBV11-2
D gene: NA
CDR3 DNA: TGTGCCAGCAGCTTAGATCGGGGGGAGCTGTTTTTT
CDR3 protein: CASSLDRGELFF

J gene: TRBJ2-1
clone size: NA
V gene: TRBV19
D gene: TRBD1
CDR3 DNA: TGTGCCAGTAGTATACGGACAGGTCGATACAATGAGCAGTTCTTC
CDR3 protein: CASSIRTGRYNEQFF

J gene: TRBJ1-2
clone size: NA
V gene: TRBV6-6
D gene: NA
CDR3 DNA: TGTGCCAGCAGTTACTCTGGCGGAGACCCCTACACCTTC
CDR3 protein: CASSYSGGDPYTF

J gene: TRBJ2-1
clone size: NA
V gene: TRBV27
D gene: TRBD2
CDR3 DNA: TGTGCCAGCAGTCTCTCGCGGGGGGCTTCCTACAATGAGCAGTTCTTC
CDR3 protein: CASSLSRGASYNEQFF

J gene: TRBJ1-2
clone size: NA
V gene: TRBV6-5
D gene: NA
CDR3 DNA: TGTGCCAGCAAAACCGACAGCGCCCTCAACTATGGCTACACCTTC
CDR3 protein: CASKTDSALNYGYTF

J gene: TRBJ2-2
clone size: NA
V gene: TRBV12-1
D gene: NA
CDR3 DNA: TGTGCCAGCAGCTTTGCGGAGGACCGAGCGGGGGGGGAGCTGTTTTTT
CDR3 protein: CASSFAEDRAGGELFF

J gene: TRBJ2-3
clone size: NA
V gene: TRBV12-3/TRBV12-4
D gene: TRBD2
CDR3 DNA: TGTGCCAGCAGGGGGACTAGCGGGGATACGCAGTATTTT
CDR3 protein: CASRGTSGDTQYF

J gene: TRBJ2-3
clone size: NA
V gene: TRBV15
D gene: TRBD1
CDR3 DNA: TGTGCCACCAGCAAAGAGCAGGGGGTTCCCACAGATACGCAGTATTTT
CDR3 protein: CATSKEQGVPTDTQYF

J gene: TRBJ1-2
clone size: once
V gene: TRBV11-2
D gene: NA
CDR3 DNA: TGTGCCAGCACCTCACTGGCGGAACTCGGGTATGGCTACACCTTC
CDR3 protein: CASTSLAELGYGYTF